This passage covers 8 T cell receptor beta chains from one sample sequenced in a study of blood T cell repertoires in COVID-19. Assay used: immunoSEQ multiplex PCR; TCRdb lists only in-frame clones, some missing. The sample yields 50,000 to 70,000 clones, about 90% seen once. Specimen: peripheral blood. Receptors were obtained from a man aged 55-75 years with active or convalescent COVID-19.

The rearrangement joins TRBV6-2 or TRBV6-3 to TRBJ1-2, with TRBD1 matching 8 bases. V gave up 3 bases and J gave up 0 bases; unmatched junction bases: 15. The CDR3 contains 19 residues. Germline loops: CDR1 MNHEY, CDR2 SVGEGT. CDR3 bases: TGTGCCAGCAGTTATTTGAAGGACAGGGAGCCGCGAGCTAACTATGGCTACACCTTC. It specifies CASSYLKDREPRANYGYTF.

The chain has TRBV7-2 and TRBJ2-3; 8 bases line up with TRBD2. The CDR3 length is 15 residues. The germline gives CDR1 SGHTA, CDR2 FQGNSA. Trimming took 5 bases from V and 3 from J; bases not matched to a gene: 7. The CDR3 is CASSPREGRTDTQYF. The DNA of the CDR3 is TGTGCCAGCAGCCCCCGGGAGGGCCGGACAGATACGCAGTATTTT.

This chain uses TRBV19 with TRBJ2-2; 7 positions match TRBD2. Germline-derived CDR1 and CDR2 are LNHDA and SQIVND (reference sequence). J lost 1 base, V lost 7 bases, and 3 bases had no gene match. The CDR3 is 14 amino acids. The chain's CDR3 is CASNVAGNTGELFF. In DNA, the CDR3 is TGTGCCAGTAATGTAGCGGGGAACACCGGGGAGCTGTTTTTT.

The chain combines TRBV19 with TRBJ1-2; 10 nucleotides agree with TRBD1. The CDR3 consists of 18 residues. Germline V gene sequence: CDR1 LNHDA, CDR2 SQIVND (reference sequence). Germline trimming cut 7 bases from V and 4 bases from J; bases unmatched to any gene: 18. The DNA for the CDR3 is TGTGCCAGTATTAGTACAGCCCTCGGGACAGGGGCGGGCTATGGCTACACCTTC. It is translated as CASISTALGTGAGYGYTF.

This chain joins TRBV18 and TRBJ1-4, with 9 bases that match TRBD1. Trimming at V came to 4 bases and at J to 2 bases, leaving 5 bases not matched to a gene. Germline V gene lookup returns CDR1 KGHSH and CDR2 LQKENI. This CDR3 is 16 amino acids long. CDR3 DNA sequence: TGTGCCAGCTCACGGGACGGGACAGGGACTAATGAAAAACTGTTTTTT. Residues: CASSRDGTGTNEKLFF.

This rearrangement joins TRBV3-1 (or the pseudogene TRBV3-2) to TRBJ1-5; D unclear. V gave up 4 bases and J gave up 5 bases, with 9 bases separating them. CDR1 is LGHDT and CDR2 is YNNKEL in the germline V gene (reference sequence). The CDR3 covers 13 residues. The CDR3 DNA reads as TGTGCCAGCAGCCTCGGGTTAGATCAGCCCCAGCATTTT. Its protein product is CASSLGLDQPQHF.

The genes are TRBV7-8 and TRBJ1-6, with 8 bases matching TRBD1. Per germline, CDR1 SGHVS and CDR2 FQNEAQ. This CDR3 region has 15 residues. Trimming cost V 5 bases and J 4 bases; bases outside gene matches: 4. In DNA form, the CDR3 reads TGTGCCAGCAGCATCGGACAGGGATATAATTCACCCCTCCACTTT. This gives the protein CASSIGQGYNSPLHF.

J is TRBJ1-6 and V is TRBV6-5, with D tentatively TRBD1 (5 bases). This CDR3 is 13 amino acids long. Germline V lookup: CDR1 MNHEY, CDR2 SVGAGI. Trimming shortened V by 5 bases and J by 6 bases, and 8 bases separated the two germline ends. In nucleotides, the CDR3 is TGTGCCAGCAGTCAGGGCAGTAATTCACCCCTCCACTTT. Its protein product is CASSQGSNSPLHF.